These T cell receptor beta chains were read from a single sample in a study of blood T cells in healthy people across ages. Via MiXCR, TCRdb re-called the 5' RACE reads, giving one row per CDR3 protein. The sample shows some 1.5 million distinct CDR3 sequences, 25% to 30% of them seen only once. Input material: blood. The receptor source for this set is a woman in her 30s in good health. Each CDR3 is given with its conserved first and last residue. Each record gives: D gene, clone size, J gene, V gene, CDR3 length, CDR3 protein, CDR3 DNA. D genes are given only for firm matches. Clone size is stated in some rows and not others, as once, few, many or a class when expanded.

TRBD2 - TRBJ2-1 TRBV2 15 CASGKRGGSYNEQFF TGTGCCAGCGGGAAGCGGGGGGGCTCCTACAATGAGCAGTTCTTC
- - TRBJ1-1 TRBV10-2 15 CASSEPTLRGTEAFF TGCGCCAGCAGTGAGCCAACCCTCAGGGGCACTGAAGCTTTCTTT
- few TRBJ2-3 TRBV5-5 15 CASSFYQPNTDTQYF TGTGCCAGCAGCTTCTACCAACCTAACACAGATACGCAGTATTTT
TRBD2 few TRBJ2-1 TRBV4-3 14 CASSQGLAANEQFF TGCGCCAGCAGCCAAGGACTAGCTGCCAATGAGCAGTTCTTC
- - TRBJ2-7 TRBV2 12 CASSDEGYEQYF TGTGCCAGCAGTGATGAGGGCTACGAGCAGTACTTC
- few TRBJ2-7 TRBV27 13 CASSLPYLNEQYF TGTGCCAGCAGTTTACCTTACTTGAACGAGCAGTACTTC
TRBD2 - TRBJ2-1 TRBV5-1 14 CASSWTSGGGEQFF TGCGCCAGCAGCTGGACTAGCGGGGGTGGTGAGCAGTTCTTC
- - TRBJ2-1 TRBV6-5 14 CASSHGSLSNEQFF TGTGCCAGCAGCCACGGGTCTCTATCCAATGAGCAGTTCTTC
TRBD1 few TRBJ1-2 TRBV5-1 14 CASSLVGDRRGYTF TGCGCCAGCAGCTTGGTAGGGGACAGGCGAGGCTACACCTTC
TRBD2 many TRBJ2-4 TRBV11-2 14 CASVPGTRRNIQYF TGTGCCAGCGTCCCCGGGACTAGGCGAAACATTCAGTACTTC